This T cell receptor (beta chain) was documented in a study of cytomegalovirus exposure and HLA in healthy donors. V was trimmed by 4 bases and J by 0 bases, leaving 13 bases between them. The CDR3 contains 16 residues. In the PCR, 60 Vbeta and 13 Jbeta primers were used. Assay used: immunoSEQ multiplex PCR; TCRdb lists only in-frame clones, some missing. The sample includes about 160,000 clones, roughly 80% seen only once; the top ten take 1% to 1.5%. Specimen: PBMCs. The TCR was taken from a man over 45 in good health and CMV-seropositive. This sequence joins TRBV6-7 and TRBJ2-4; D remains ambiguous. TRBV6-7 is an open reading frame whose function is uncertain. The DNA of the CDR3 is TGTGCCAGCAGTTGCTCCCCTCCTCTAGCCAAAAACATTCAGTACTTC. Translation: CASSCSPPLAKNIQYF.